The rows below give T cell receptor beta chains drawn from one sample of a study of blood T cells in healthy people across ages. A single record per CDR3 protein comes from TCRdb applying MiXCR to the 5' RACE reads. The data show 1.5 million to 2 million distinct CDR3 sequences, about 35% seen once. The source material was blood. These receptors all come from a woman aged 25 to 39 in good health. The CDR3 runs from the conserved cysteine through the conserved F or W. A D gene is named only where the DNA matches it firmly. The size field is filled for only some rows; it gives once, few, many or a size class.

D	V	J	size	CDR3	DNA
NA	TRBV28	TRBJ2-3	few	CASSLWCPGHLGTDTQYF	TGTGCCAGCAGTTTATGGTGCCCGGGACACCTGGGCACAGATACGCAGTATTTT
TRBD2	TRBV11-2	TRBJ2-5	few	CASSLDPGLAALRLYF	TGTGCCAGCAGCTTAGATCCGGGACTAGCGGCCCTTCGGCTGTACTTC
TRBD2	TRBV4-1	TRBJ2-2	NA	CASSQGLVSTGELFF	TGCGCCAGCAGCCAGGGACTAGTCAGCACCGGGGAGCTGTTTTTT
TRBD1	TRBV11-2	TRBJ1-1	NA	CASSPRDRLFMNTEAFF	TGTGCCAGCAGCCCTCGGGACAGGTTGTTCATGAACACTGAAGCTTTCTTT
NA	TRBV20-1	TRBJ2-5	few	CSARDTRGGRETQYF	TGCAGTGCTAGAGATACCAGGGGGGGGCGCGAGACCCAGTACTTC
NA	TRBV24-1	TRBJ2-2	few	CATSDGPSGPGAGELFF	TGTGCCACCAGTGATGGTCCGAGCGGGCCGGGGGCCGGGGAGCTGTTTTTT
TRBD2	TRBV4-1	TRBJ2-7	NA	CASSRLAGGPEQYF	TGCGCCAGCAGCAGACTAGCGGGAGGGCCCGAGCAGTACTTC
NA	TRBV28	TRBJ1-4	NA	CASSLYLGEKLFF	TGTGCCAGCAGTTTATATCTCGGGGAAAAACTGTTTTTT
NA	TRBV28	TRBJ2-1	NA	CASSLLQRQFF	TGTGCCAGCAGTTTATTGCAGAGGCAGTTCTTC
NA	TRBV20-1	TRBJ2-3	NA	CSAKSSFSRTDTQYF	TGCAGTGCCAAGTCGTCTTTCTCTAGAACAGATACGCAGTATTTT
NA	TRBV7-3	TRBJ1-1	few	CASSLGLGGNLNTEAFF	TGTGCCAGCAGCTTAGGTTTGGGGGGAAACCTGAACACTGAAGCTTTCTTT
TRBD1	TRBV5-5	TRBJ2-1	once	CASSRTGGYNERFF	TGTGCCAGCAGCCGCACAGGGGGCTACAATGAGCGGTTCTTC
NA	TRBV29-1	TRBJ1-2	NA	CSVVSVARTNYGYTF	TGCAGCGTTGTCAGCGTAGCCAGAACTAACTATGGCTACACCTTC
NA	TRBV9	TRBJ2-2	NA	CASSGDAGELFF	TGTGCCAGCAGCGGGGATGCCGGGGAGCTGTTTTTT
NA	TRBV29-1	TRBJ2-7	many	CSVESLASEQYF	TGCAGCGTTGAAAGTCTAGCCTCCGAGCAGTACTTC
TRBD2	TRBV7-2	TRBJ2-5	NA	CASSLVSGSSVETQYF	TGTGCCAGCAGCTTGGTTAGCGGGAGCTCAGTCGAGACCCAGTACTTC
NA	TRBV20-1	TRBJ2-1	NA	CSARNLEGYNEQFF	TGCAGTGCTAGAAACTTGGAGGGCTACAATGAGCAGTTCTTC
TRBD1	TRBV11-2	TRBJ2-5	NA	CASTLWLGQDTYQGTQYF	TGTGCCAGCACCCTGTGGCTCGGACAGGATACGTACCAAGGGACCCAGTACTTC
NA	TRBV10-3	TRBJ2-5	few	CAIGGPQETQYF	TGTGCCATCGGTGGGCCCCAAGAGACCCAGTACTTC
TRBD1	TRBV4-2	TRBJ1-4	NA	CASSHGWDRGEEKLFF	TGTGCCAGCAGCCACGGTTGGGACAGGGGCGAAGAAAAACTGTTTTTT
NA	TRBV5-1	TRBJ2-7	NA	CASSYNTVTYEQYF	TGCGCCAGCAGCTACAACACTGTTACCTACGAGCAGTACTTC
TRBD1	TRBV6-6	TRBJ1-1	few	CASRRQGMNTEAFF	TGCGCCAGCAGACGACAGGGGATGAACACTGAAGCTTTCTTT
TRBD1	TRBV7-9	TRBJ2-7	few	CASSFPQGGQYF	TGTGCCAGCAGCTTCCCACAGGGGGGGCAGTACTTC
TRBD1	TRBV3-1	TRBJ2-7	few	CASSTGTGRSEQYF	TGTGCCAGCAGTACCGGGACAGGAAGAAGCGAGCAGTACTTC
TRBD2	TRBV7-2	TRBJ2-3	few	CASSLAQREGGNTQYF	TGTGCCAGCAGCTTAGCTCAACGGGAGGGCGGGAATACGCAGTATTTT